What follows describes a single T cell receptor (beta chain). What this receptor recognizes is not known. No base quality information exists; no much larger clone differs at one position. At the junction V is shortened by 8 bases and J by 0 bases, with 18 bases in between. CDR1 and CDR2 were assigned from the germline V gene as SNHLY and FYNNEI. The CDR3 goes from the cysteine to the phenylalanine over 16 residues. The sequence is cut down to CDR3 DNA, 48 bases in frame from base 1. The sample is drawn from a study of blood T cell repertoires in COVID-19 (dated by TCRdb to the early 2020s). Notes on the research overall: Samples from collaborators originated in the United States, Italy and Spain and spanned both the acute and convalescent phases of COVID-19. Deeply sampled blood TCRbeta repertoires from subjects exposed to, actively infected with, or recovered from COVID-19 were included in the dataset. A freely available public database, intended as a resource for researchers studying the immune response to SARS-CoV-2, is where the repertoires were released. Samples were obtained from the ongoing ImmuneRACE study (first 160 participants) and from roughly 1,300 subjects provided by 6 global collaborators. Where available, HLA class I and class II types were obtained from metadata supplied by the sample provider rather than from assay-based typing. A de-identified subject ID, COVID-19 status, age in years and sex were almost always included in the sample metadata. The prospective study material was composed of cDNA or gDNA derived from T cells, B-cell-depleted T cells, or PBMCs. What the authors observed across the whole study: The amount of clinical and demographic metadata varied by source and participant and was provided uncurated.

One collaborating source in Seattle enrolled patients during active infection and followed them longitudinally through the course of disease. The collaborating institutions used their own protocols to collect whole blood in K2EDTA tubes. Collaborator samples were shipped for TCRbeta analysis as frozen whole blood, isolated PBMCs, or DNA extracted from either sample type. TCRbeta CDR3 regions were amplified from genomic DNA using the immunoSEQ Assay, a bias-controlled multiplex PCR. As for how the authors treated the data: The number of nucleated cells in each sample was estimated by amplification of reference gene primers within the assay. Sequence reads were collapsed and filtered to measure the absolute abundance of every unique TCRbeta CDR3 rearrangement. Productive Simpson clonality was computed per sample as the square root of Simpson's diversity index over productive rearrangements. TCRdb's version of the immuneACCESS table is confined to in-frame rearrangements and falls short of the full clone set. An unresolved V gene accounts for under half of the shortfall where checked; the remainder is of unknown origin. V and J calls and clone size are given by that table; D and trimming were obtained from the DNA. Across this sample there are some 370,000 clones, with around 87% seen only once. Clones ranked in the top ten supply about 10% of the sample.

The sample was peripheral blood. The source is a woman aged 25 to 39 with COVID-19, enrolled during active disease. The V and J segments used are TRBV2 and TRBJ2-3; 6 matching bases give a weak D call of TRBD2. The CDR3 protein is CASGSSSDSSTDTQYF. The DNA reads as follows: TGTGCCAGCGGATCCTCTAGCGATTCGAGCACAGATACGCAGTATTTT. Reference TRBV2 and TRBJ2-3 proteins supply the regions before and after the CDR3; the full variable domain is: EPEVTQTPSHQVTQMGQEVILRCVPISNHLYFYWYRQILGQKVEFLVSFYNNEISEKSEIFDDQFSVERPDGSNFTLKIRSTKLEDSAMYFCASGSSSDSSTDTQYFGPGTRLTVL.